A single sample gave rise to the 6 T cell receptor beta chains below, sequenced in a study of cytomegalovirus exposure and HLA in healthy donors. The PCR used 60 Vbeta and 13 Jbeta primers. This table comes from immunoSEQ multiplex PCR, and its TCRdb copy is limited to in-frame clones, with some not included. Among about 100,000 clones listed, 70% to 80% were seen once. The sample consisted of PBMCs. The source of these receptors is a woman between 18 and 29 years old in good health and CMV-seropositive.

This clone was seen a handful of times. The rearrangement uses TRBV7-9 and TRBJ2-2, with 7 bases identical to TRBD2. Germline V gene sequence: CDR1 SEHNR, CDR2 FQNEAQ (reference sequence). The CDR3 length is 14 residues. The V gene end was trimmed by 8 bases and the J gene end by 2 bases; junction bases not matched to a gene: 5. CDR3 region: CASVWEGNTGELFF. In DNA, the CDR3 is TGTGCCAGCGTCTGGGAGGGCAACACCGGGGAGCTGTTTTTT.

About this clone: Additional DNA sequences in this sample encode the identical CDR3. The chain carries TRBV6-5 and TRBJ2-7; 7 bases are shared with TRBD1. After removal of 0 bases from V and 0 bases from J, the junction contained 2 bases not matched to a gene. This CDR3 contains 15 residues. In germline, CDR1 is MNHEY, CDR2 SVGAGI. The CDR3 here is CASSYSRDSSYEQYF. DNA of the CDR3: TGTGCCAGCAGTTACTCGAGGGACAGCTCCTACGAGCAGTACTTC.

The chain has TRBV27 and TRBJ1-5; 8 positions match TRBD1. CDR3 length equals 15 residues. The V and J ends lost 6 bases and 6 bases, in that order; junction bases with no gene match: 10. Germline V lookup: CDR1 MNHEY, CDR2 SMNVEV (reference sequence). For the CDR3, the DNA is TGTGCCAGCAGCCCACAGGGGGAAATTGGTCAGCCCCAGCATTTT. Protein: CASSPQGEIGQPQHF.

V usage is TRBV7-6 and J usage is TRBJ2-7; 16 bases map to TRBD2. Germline V gene lookup returns CDR1 SGHVS and CDR2 FNYEAQ. V shed 2 bases, J shed 1 base, and the junction held 11 bases outside the gene matches. This CDR3 spans 20 amino acids. The CDR3 is CASSLQAGTSGRASSYEQYF. CDR3 DNA: TGTGCCAGCAGCTTACAAGCCGGGACTAGCGGGAGGGCCAGTTCCTACGAGCAGTACTTC.

This clone was observed a single time. The sample contains more than one DNA sequence encoding this CDR3. This chain connects TRBV11-1 to TRBJ2-7; 8 positions match TRBD1. Germline assignment: CDR1 SGHAT and CDR2 FQDESV (reference sequence). The CDR3 is 14 residues long. J gave up 3 bases and V 5 bases, and 6 bases lay outside the gene matches. The CDR3 loop reads CASSPRTGNYEQYF. DNA of the CDR3: TGTGCCAGCAGCCCCCGGACAGGGAACTACGAGCAGTACTTC.

The gene calls are TRBV27 and TRBJ2-3, with D perhaps TRBD1 (6 bases). This CDR3 is built from 15 residues. Germline V CDR1 and CDR2: MNHEY, SMNVEV (reference sequence). The V gene lost 4 bases and the J gene lost 0 bases, with 11 bases spanning the gap. In DNA form, the CDR3 reads TGTGCCAGCAGTTCCCGGACAGCTAGCACAGATACGCAGTATTTT. Its translation: CASSSRTASTDTQYF.